The rows below give T cell receptor beta chains drawn from one sample of a study of blood T cell repertoires in COVID-19. Clones were read by immunoSEQ multiplex PCR, and TCRdb kept only the in-frame ones, dropping some. This table has about 88,000 clones, about 90% appearing once. The sample taken for sequencing was peripheral blood. The receptors derive from a man younger than 30 with COVID-19, enrolled during active disease. Both conserved end residues are part of each CDR3. The D gene is left open where the match is weak. Size tells how often a clone was seen (once, few, many) or the class of an expanded clone, and some rows leave it out.

>.|.|TRBV30|TRBJ2-6
TGTGCCTGGAGTGCGTTTTCGGGCGCCTTCTTCCCCGGGATGGCCAACGTCCTGACTTTC
CAWSAFSGAFFPGMANVLTF
>once|TRBD2|TRBV7-6|TRBJ2-5
TGTGCCAGCAGCCCGGAACTAGCGGGAATGGGTTTGGAGACCCAGTACTTC
CASSPELAGMGLETQYF
>.|TRBD1|TRBV4-1|TRBJ2-3
TGCGCCAGCAGCCAACCCTTGGACAGGAGGAATACGCAGTATTTT
CASSQPLDRRNTQYF
>.|TRBD1|TRBV4-2|TRBJ1-2
TGTGCCAGCAGCGGGGCAGGGGGAAAGGATGGCTACACCTTC
CASSGAGGKDGYTF
>.|.|TRBV11-2|TRBJ2-7
TGTGCCAGCAGCCTGATGGGGGGTCGCTCCTACGAGCAGTACTTC
CASSLMGGRSYEQYF
>.|.|TRBV21-1|TRBJ2-3
TGTGCCAGCAGCAAGGAGATATCCGGGACTAGCGGGAGTCTAGGAGATACGCAGTATTTT
CASSKEISGTSGSLGDTQYF
>.|.|TRBV3-1/TRBV3-2|TRBJ1-1
TGTGCCAGCAGCCAAGGGAGGCTAAACACTGAAGCTTTCTTT
CASSQGRLNTEAFF
>once|TRBD1|TRBV19|TRBJ2-1
TGTGCCAGTAGTAGATCATCGGGACAGGGACGGAATGAGCAGTTCTTC
CASSRSSGQGRNEQFF
>.|.|TRBV30|TRBJ1-5
TGTGCCTGGACGCTGGGCCGGAATCAGCCCCAGCATTTT
CAWTLGRNQPQHF
>once|.|TRBV11-2|TRBJ2-7
TGTGCCAGCAGCTTAGGTATCGGACACTACGAGCAGTACTTC
CASSLGIGHYEQYF
>.|TRBD2|TRBV7-9|TRBJ2-3
TGTGCCAGCAGCAGCGCCCTAGCGGGAGGTACAGATACGCAGTATTTT
CASSSALAGGTDTQYF
>.|.|TRBV25-1|TRBJ1-6
TGTGCCAGCAGTGAATATCGCCGTTCGAGCTCCTATAATTCACCCCTCCACTTT
CASSEYRRSSSYNSPLHF
>.|.|TRBV27|TRBJ1-2
TGTGCCAGCAGGAATGGGGGGGGCTATGGCTACACCTTC
CASRNGGGYGYTF
>.|.|TRBV28|TRBJ1-5
TGTGCCAGTGCGTATAGCAATCAGCCCCAGCATTTT
CASAYSNQPQHF
>.|.|TRBV27|TRBJ2-1
TGTGCCAGCAGTTTGACAGGTACCTACAATGAGCAGTTCTTC
CASSLTGTYNEQFF
>.|TRBD1|TRBV7-9|TRBJ1-1
TGTGCCAGCAGCTTGTTGGCAGGGGGCACTGAAGCTTTCTTT
CASSLLAGGTEAFF
>few|.|TRBV14|TRBJ2-7
TGTGCCAGCAGCCCCTTCGTCGGCTACGAGCAGTACTTC
CASSPFVGYEQYF
>.|.|TRBV6-2/TRBV6-3|TRBJ1-5
TGTGCCAGCAGCCCCTCCTGGGGGGATCAGCCCCAGCATTTT
CASSPSWGDQPQHF
>.|.|TRBV11-3|TRBJ2-3
TGTGCCAGCAGCTTAAGTCCACCCGGCTCGGGGAAGGATACGCAGTATTTT
CASSLSPPGSGKDTQYF
>.|TRBD1|TRBV5-1|TRBJ1-4
TGCGCCAGCAGCTGGCAGGGGGGTGAAAAACTGTTTTTT
CASSWQGGEKLFF
>once|TRBD1|TRBV12-3/TRBV12-4|TRBJ2-5
TGTGCCAGCAGTCCCAGGACAGGGGAGACCCAGTACTTC
CASSPRTGETQYF
>.|TRBD1|TRBV7-3|TRBJ2-2
TGTGCCAGCAGCTCTACAGGGGTCACCGGGGAGCTGTTTTTT
CASSSTGVTGELFF
>.|.|TRBV7-8|TRBJ2-7
TGTGCCAGCAGCTATACCCGGGCGCCCCAGGGGGAGCAGTACTTC
CASSYTRAPQGEQYF
>.|.|TRBV2|TRBJ2-7
TGTGCCAGCAGTGAAGTGGTAAGGAGAGAGCAGTACTTC
CASSEVVRREQYF
>.|TRBD2|TRBV10-3|TRBJ2-1
TGTGCCATCACCGGGACTAGCGGGATGGGTGAGCAGTTCTTC
CAITGTSGMGEQFF
>few|.|TRBV9|TRBJ1-1
TGTGCCAGCAGCCGCCTAGGTCGGGATGAAGCTTTCTTT
CASSRLGRDEAFF
>.|TRBD1|TRBV7-2|TRBJ1-3
TGTGCCAGCAGCCCCCCCGGACAGGGACGGGGAAACACCATATATTTT
CASSPPGQGRGNTIYF
>.|.|TRBV10-2|TRBJ1-1
TGCGCCAGCAGTGGGGGGCCGTACACTGAAGCTTTCTTT
CASSGGPYTEAFF